These T cell receptor beta chains were read from a single sample in a study of T-cell memory formation after mild COVID-19. A single record per CDR3 protein comes from TCRdb applying MiXCR to the 5' RACE reads. The sample includes more than 300,000 distinct CDR3 sequences, 13% to 15% of them seen just once. The sequencing sample was made of PBMCs or a T cell subset sorted from them (not recorded which). All receptors derive from a man aged 18 to 30 who had mild COVID-19 (a few samples of this study predate the infection). Cell type and time point are not known. The CDR3 runs from the conserved cysteine through the conserved F or W. D genes are given only for firm matches. The size entry is marked missing in some rows and otherwise reads once, few, many or a size class.

J: TRBJ2-7; D: TRBD2; length: 15; size: few; V: TRBV6-2/TRBV6-3; DNA: TGTGCCAGCAGTTCCAACCGGGGGGAAACCGCCCTTCAGTACTTC; CDR3: CASSSNRGETALQYF
J: TRBJ2-7; D: -; length: 13; size: -; V: TRBV6-2/TRBV6-3; DNA: TGTGCCAGCAGTTATGTCCGCTCCTACGAGCAGTACTTC; CDR3: CASSYVRSYEQYF
J: TRBJ2-3; D: -; length: 16; size: many; V: TRBV5-1; DNA: TGCGCCAGCAGCTTCGCGGCAACTCGTCTCACAGATACGCAGTATTTT; CDR3: CASSFAATRLTDTQYF
J: TRBJ1-5; D: -; length: 14; size: many; V: TRBV7-9; DNA: TGTGCCAGCAGCCCTGGGGGGGGCGGTCAGCCCCAGCATTTT; CDR3: CASSPGGGGQPQHF
J: TRBJ1-6; D: -; length: 17; size: few; V: TRBV20-1; DNA: TGCAGTGCTAGCCAACCGGGGGGGAGCTCCTATAATTCACCCCTCCACTTT; CDR3: CSASQPGGSSYNSPLHF
J: TRBJ1-1; D: -; length: 13; size: -; V: TRBV28; DNA: TGTGCCAGCAGTACACCCCAGGCTACTGAAGCTTTCTTT; CDR3: CASSTPQATEAFF
J: TRBJ2-7; D: -; length: 13; size: -; V: TRBV7-8; DNA: TGTGCCAGCAGCTTAGAGAATACAGGCGAGCAGTACTTC; CDR3: CASSLENTGEQYF
J: TRBJ2-4; D: TRBD1; length: 16; size: few; V: TRBV3-1; DNA: TGTGCCAGCAGCCAGGGTGAGGGGGCCGGGGCGTACATTCAGTACTTC; CDR3: CASSQGEGAGAYIQYF
J: TRBJ1-2; D: -; length: 15; size: few; V: TRBV6-5; DNA: TGTGCCAGCAGTTACGGACAGCTCCTTTTTGGTGGCTACACCTTC; CDR3: CASSYGQLLFGGYTF
J: TRBJ2-7; D: TRBD1; length: 17; size: few; V: TRBV7-9; DNA: TGTGCCAGCAGCTCCGGCCCGGGCAGGGGGTTAACCTACGAGCAGTACTTC; CDR3: CASSSGPGRGLTYEQYF
J: TRBJ2-1; D: TRBD2; length: 18; size: few; V: TRBV28; DNA: TGTGCCAGCAGTTTATTTCCTGGGGCTAGCGGGCTTTACAATGAGCAGTTCTTC; CDR3: CASSLFPGASGLYNEQFF
J: TRBJ2-3; D: TRBD2; length: 17; size: few; V: TRBV30; DNA: TGTGCCTGGAGTAGGGCCCTAGCGGGGGGGCCTGGAGATACGCAGTATTTT; CDR3: CAWSRALAGGPGDTQYF
J: TRBJ2-5; D: TRBD2; length: 15; size: -; V: TRBV29-1; DNA: TGCAGCGTTGAACCGGGACTAAGGTACCAAGAGACCCAGTACTTC; CDR3: CSVEPGLRYQETQYF
J: TRBJ2-2; D: -; length: 21; size: many; V: TRBV3-1; DNA: TGTGCCAGCAGCCCTACCCCGGGCACCACCAGGAGAAGTACAAACACCGGGGAGCTGTTTTTT; CDR3: CASSPTPGTTRRSTNTGELFF
J: TRBJ1-1; D: -; length: 17; size: few; V: TRBV4-1; DNA: TGCGCCAGCAGCCAAGAGTCCTCCTCCATATTAAATCGTGAAGCTTTCTTT; CDR3: CASSQESSSILNREAFF
J: TRBJ2-7; D: -; length: 13; size: few; V: TRBV20-1; DNA: TGCAGTGTCCCGGGATCCAGACCCTACGAGCAGTACTTC; CDR3: CSVPGSRPYEQYF
J: TRBJ2-5; D: TRBD1; length: 16; size: -; V: TRBV7-2; DNA: TGTGCCAGCAGCTTGTCGACAGGGGTGGGGCAAGAGACCCAGTACTTC; CDR3: CASSLSTGVGQETQYF
J: TRBJ2-7; D: TRBD1; length: 15; size: few; V: TRBV7-2; DNA: TGTGCCAGCAGCCCCGACAGGGGGGGATCCTACGAGCAGTACTTC; CDR3: CASSPDRGGSYEQYF
J: TRBJ2-6; D: TRBD1; length: 15; size: -; V: TRBV6-5; DNA: TGTGCCAGCAGTGAGACAGGGACTGGGGCCAACGTCCTGACTTTC; CDR3: CASSETGTGANVLTF
J: TRBJ1-2; D: -; length: 13; size: few; V: TRBV12-3/TRBV12-4; DNA: TGTGCCAGCAGTTTAAGGGACCCGGGTGGCTACACCTTC; CDR3: CASSLRDPGGYTF
J: TRBJ2-3; D: -; length: 14; size: -; V: TRBV7-6; DNA: TGTGCCAGCAGACTTGGACCTACCACAGATACGCAGTATTTT; CDR3: CASRLGPTTDTQYF
J: TRBJ2-3; D: -; length: 15; size: -; V: TRBV5-1; DNA: TGCGCCAGCAGTAGGAGCACAGGAGAAACAGATACGCAGTATTTT; CDR3: CASSRSTGETDTQYF
J: TRBJ2-5; D: -; length: 15; size: many; V: TRBV5-1; DNA: TGCGCCAGCAGCCCAGCTGATTTAGGAGGGGAGACCCAGTACTTC; CDR3: CASSPADLGGETQYF
J: TRBJ2-3; D: TRBD2; length: 14; size: -; V: TRBV2; DNA: TGTGCCAGCAGGAACCCGGGCGGGAGAGATACGCAGTATTTT; CDR3: CASRNPGGRDTQYF
J: TRBJ2-5; D: TRBD1; length: 17; size: few; V: TRBV7-9; DNA: TGTGCCAGCAGCTCTAGGGGTCTTCGGACAGGCCAAGAGACCCAGTACTTC; CDR3: CASSSRGLRTGQETQYF
J: TRBJ1-1; D: -; length: 12; size: few; V: TRBV20-1; DNA: TGCAGTGCTAATGATAGGGTGGCTGAAGCTTTCTTT; CDR3: CSANDRVAEAFF
J: TRBJ2-5; D: -; length: 12; size: -; V: TRBV6-1; DNA: TGTGCCAGCAGGTTTTGGGCGGAGACCCAGTACTTC; CDR3: CASRFWAETQYF
J: TRBJ2-1; D: TRBD2; length: 16; size: few; V: TRBV18; DNA: TGTGCCAGCTCACCGCTAGCGGGGAGCTCCTACAATGAGCAGTTCTTC; CDR3: CASSPLAGSSYNEQFF
J: TRBJ1-1; D: -; length: 13; size: few; V: TRBV7-2; DNA: TGTGCCAGCACCTTTCGGAGGCACACTGAAGCTTTCTTT; CDR3: CASTFRRHTEAFF
J: TRBJ2-3; D: -; length: 13; size: few; V: TRBV28; DNA: TGTGCCAGCAGTATCGACAGCGTGGATACGCAGTATTTT; CDR3: CASSIDSVDTQYF
J: TRBJ1-5; D: -; length: 15; size: -; V: TRBV6-2/TRBV6-3; DNA: TGTGCCAGCAGTCACGGGACATGCCGAAATCAGCCCCAGCATTTT; CDR3: CASSHGTCRNQPQHF
J: TRBJ2-3; D: TRBD2; length: 17; size: -; V: TRBV7-2; DNA: TGTGCCAGCAGACTAGCGGGGGGGCGGTGGTCAGCAGATACGCAGTATTTT; CDR3: CASRLAGGRWSADTQYF
J: TRBJ1-1; D: TRBD1; length: 14; size: -; V: TRBV15; DNA: TGTGCCACCAGCCACACAGGGGATAACACTGAAGCTTTCTTT; CDR3: CATSHTGDNTEAFF
J: TRBJ1-2; D: -; length: 12; size: -; V: TRBV5-1; DNA: TGCGCCAGCAGCGCGGACAGCTCTGGCTACACCTTC; CDR3: CASSADSSGYTF
J: TRBJ2-3; D: -; length: 16; size: -; V: TRBV11-2; DNA: TGTGCCAGCAGCTTTTGGCCGGGAGCGGCAGTTGATACGCAGTATTTT; CDR3: CASSFWPGAAVDTQYF
J: TRBJ1-2; D: -; length: 16; size: few; V: TRBV12-3/TRBV12-4; DNA: TGTGCCAGCAGCCCACTGGGGCGGGGGCCCTTCTATGGCTACACCTTC; CDR3: CASSPLGRGPFYGYTF
J: TRBJ2-1; D: -; length: 15; size: -; V: TRBV2; DNA: TGTGCCAGCAGTGCGACAGGTGGGGCCTACAATGAGCAGTTCTTC; CDR3: CASSATGGAYNEQFF
J: TRBJ1-6; D: -; length: 16; size: few; V: TRBV4-2; DNA: TGTGCCAGCAGCCAAGAATTGTCCGGGTTCAGTTCACCCCTCCACTTT; CDR3: CASSQELSGFSSPLHF
J: TRBJ1-2; D: TRBD1; length: 15; size: -; V: TRBV9; DNA: TGTGCCAGCAGCTTCCGGGACAGGGAGGACTATGGCTACACCTTC; CDR3: CASSFRDREDYGYTF
J: TRBJ2-1; D: TRBD2; length: 15; size: many; V: TRBV6-5; DNA: TGTGCCAGTGGGGGGGGGAGGTCCCTTTACAATGAGCAGTTCTTC; CDR3: CASGGGRSLYNEQFF